This T cell receptor (beta chain) was documented in a study of shared clonotypes between healthy human individuals. Germline V gene lookup returns CDR1 MNHNS and CDR2 SASEGT. The CDR3 totals 15 residues. V gave up 2 bases and J gave up 3 bases, with 11 bases separating them. Notes on this clone: Its antigen remains unknown.

Study findings and constraints: In the sorted subsets, rarefaction showed sequencing was incomplete despite large depth.

Sequenced by immunoSEQ multiplex PCR; TCRdb stores in-frame clones only, minus some. The data hold about 2 million clones, with roughly 95% observed a single time. Naive-designated CD8 cells lacked CD45RO, were positively enriched for CCR7, and omitted terminally differentiated effector memory CD45RA+ cells. Donors, without exception, were Caucasian adults residing in Nashville, Tennessee. The TCR originated in a man aged 18 to 35 in good health. The sequenced sample consisted of naive CD8+ T cells sorted from blood. V and J are TRBV6-1 and TRBJ2-1, with D hard to call. This CDR3 reads CASSEPGTYYNEQFF. CDR3 DNA sequence: TGTGCCAGCAGTGAACCGGGCACATACTACAATGAGCAGTTCTTC.